This TCR beta chain was identified in a study of shared clonotypes between healthy human individuals. It was at deep level that the assay was run. Using immunoSEQ multiplex PCR, the repertoire was profiled, and TCRdb retains in-frame clones only, with some absent. The sample records some 1.5 million clones, around 98% being singletons. Regarding the study as a whole: The authors sampled blood alone, and tissue repertoires likely differ. Memory subsets had estimated richness that was generally smaller than that of naive subsets.

This CDR3 comprises 10 residues. Trimming took off 5 bases at V and 7 bases at J, with 3 bases between the two ends. Germline values: CDR1 MDHEN, CDR2 SYDVKM. Comment on this clone: Antigen: not known. Other DNA sequences in the same sample also yield this CDR3.

The rearrangement uses TRBV28 and TRBJ2-1; D is ambiguous. The source is a man aged 25-40 years in good health. Sequencing used naive CD4+ T cells sorted from blood. Stated subset: CD45RA+ positively selected. Here the CDR3 DNA reads TGTGCCAGCAGTGGTAATGAGCAGTTCTTC. It yields the protein CASSGNEQFF.